This is a list of T cell receptor beta chains from one sample in a study of early stage breast cancer tumors. The data were produced by immunoSEQ multiplex PCR, yet TCRdb's version contains in-frame clones alone and is incomplete. The table has almost 55,000 clones, 80% to 95% seen once. The source material was blood. Every receptor here comes from a person between 65 and 79 years old with breast cancer. Both conserved end residues are part of each CDR3. The D gene is left open where the match is weak. The listing skips clone size in some rows; elsewhere it reads once, few, many or a size class.

>TRBJ1-4|TRBV7-6|NA|NA
TGTGCCAGCAGTGGACGGGGGTATGAAAAACTGTTTTTT
CASSGRGYEKLFF
>TRBJ2-7|TRBV4-2|NA|NA
TGTGCCAGCAAGGAGCCTAGGGGATACGAGCAGTACTTC
CASKEPRGYEQYF
>TRBJ2-7|TRBV5-4|once|TRBD2
TGTGCCAGCAGCTTGCCTATAGGCGGGGGGGCCTACGAGCAGTACTTC
CASSLPIGGGAYEQYF
>TRBJ2-1|TRBV18|once|TRBD2
TGTGCCAGCTCGCTTGGACTAGCGGGGCCACTGGACAGCGGCGATGAGCAGTTCTTC
CASSLGLAGPLDSGDEQFF
>TRBJ1-5|TRBV6-5|NA|NA
TGTGCCAGCAGGACAGCTAGCAATCAGCCCCAGCATTTT
CASRTASNQPQHF
>TRBJ1-5|TRBV5-8|NA|TRBD1
TGTGCCAGCAAGACAGGGGTGGGACAGCCCCAGCATTTT
CASKTGVGQPQHF
>TRBJ1-2|TRBV2|NA|TRBD1
TGTGCCAGCAGTGTACCGGGACAGCGTAACTATGGCTACACCTTC
CASSVPGQRNYGYTF
>TRBJ2-5|TRBV12-1|NA|NA
TGTGCCAGCAGCCCGGGGGGATCTCCGTTGGTGGGAGAGACCCAGTACTTC
CASSPGGSPLVGETQYF
>TRBJ2-3|TRBV4-3|NA|NA
TGCGCCAGCAGCCTCGGACTACACGCAGATACGCAGTATTTT
CASSLGLHADTQYF
>TRBJ1-5|TRBV30|NA|NA
TGTGCCTGGAGCCTGGGGTCGGGGAATCAGCCCCAGCATTTT
CAWSLGSGNQPQHF
>TRBJ2-1|TRBV19|NA|TRBD1
TGTGCCAGTAGTCCTCGGACAGGCACCTACAATGAGCAGTTCTTC
CASSPRTGTYNEQFF
>TRBJ2-2|TRBV5-6|few|NA
TGTGCCAGCAGCCCCAGGGTGGGGACCGGGGAGCTGTTTTTT
CASSPRVGTGELFF
>TRBJ1-1|TRBV29-1|once|NA
TGCAGCGTTGTAGGTCGGCCGGGGGTGAACACTGAAGCTTTCTTT
CSVVGRPGVNTEAFF
>TRBJ1-2|TRBV6-5|NA|NA
TGTGCCAGCAGTTACCGAGGGTGGGCGGATGGCTACACCTTC
CASSYRGWADGYTF
>TRBJ2-5|TRBV30|NA|TRBD1
TGTGCCTGGAGTGCGAGACAGGGGATAGGAGAGACCCAGTACTTC
CAWSARQGIGETQYF
>TRBJ2-3|TRBV6-5|once|NA
TGTGCCAGCAGTCAAGGGGATGGGTCAGATACGCAGTATTTT
CASSQGDGSDTQYF
>TRBJ1-5|TRBV2|NA|TRBD1
TGTGCCAGCAACGATAGGACAGGGAGGTTTGGCAATCAGCCCCAGCATTTT
CASNDRTGRFGNQPQHF
>TRBJ1-2|TRBV28|NA|NA
TGTGCCAGCCATTATTATAAGCAGGGGTCGGAAGGCTACACCTTC
CASHYYKQGSEGYTF
>TRBJ2-1|TRBV5-1|NA|TRBD1
TGCGCCAGCAGCTCCGGGACAGGGTATCCCGATGAGCAGTTCTTC
CASSSGTGYPDEQFF
>TRBJ1-1|TRBV6-1|NA|NA
TGTGCCAGCCTAGGAACCTACACTGAAGCTTTCTTT
CASLGTYTEAFF
>TRBJ1-2|TRBV5-5|once|TRBD1
TGTGCCAGCAGCAGAGGGACAGGTGACTATGGCTACACCTTC
CASSRGTGDYGYTF